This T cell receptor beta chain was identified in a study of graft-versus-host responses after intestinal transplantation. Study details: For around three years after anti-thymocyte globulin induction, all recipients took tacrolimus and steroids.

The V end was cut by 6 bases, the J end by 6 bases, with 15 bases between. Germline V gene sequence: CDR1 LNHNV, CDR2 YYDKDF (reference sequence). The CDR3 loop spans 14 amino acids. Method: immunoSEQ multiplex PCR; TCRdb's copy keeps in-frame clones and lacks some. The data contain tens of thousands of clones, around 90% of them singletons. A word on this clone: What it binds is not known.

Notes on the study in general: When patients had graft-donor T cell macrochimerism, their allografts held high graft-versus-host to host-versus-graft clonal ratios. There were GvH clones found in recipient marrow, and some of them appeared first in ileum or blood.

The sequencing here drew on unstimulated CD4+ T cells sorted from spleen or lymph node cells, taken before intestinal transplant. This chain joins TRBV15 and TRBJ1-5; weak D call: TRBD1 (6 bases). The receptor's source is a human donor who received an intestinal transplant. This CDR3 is CATRQGVLAQPQHF. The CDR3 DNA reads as TGTGCCACCAGACAGGGCGTATTAGCTCAGCCCCAGCATTTT.